The clone carrying this TCR beta chain was found many times. The V end was cut by 3 bases, the J end by 8 bases, with 9 bases between. Germline assignment: CDR1 SGHKS and CDR2 YYEKEE (reference sequence). This CDR3 region has 12 residues. Libraries for TCRalpha and TCRbeta carried sample barcodes and unique molecular identifiers via 5'RACE. TCRdb re-called the 5' RACE reads through MiXCR, storing one row per CDR3 protein. This table has roughly 50,000 distinct CDR3 sequences, more than 9% appearing once. The sample comes from a study of T-cell memory formation after mild COVID-19. The rearrangement uses TRBV5-5 and TRBJ2-1; D remains unclear. The sequenced material came from PBMCs or a T cell subset sorted from them (not recorded which). This TCR came from a young man who had mild COVID-19 (a few samples of this study predate the infection). Cell type and time point are not known. CDR3 sequence reads: CASSYRIDEQFF. In nucleotides, the CDR3 is TGTGCCAGCAGCTATAGGATCGATGAGCAGTTCTTC. The full variable domain, with the rest looked up from reference TRBV5-5 and TRBJ2-1, is DAGVTQSPTHLIKTRGQQVTLRCSPISGHKSVSWYQQVLGQGPQFIFQYYEKEERGRGNFPDRFSARQFPNYSSELNVNALLLGDSALYLCASSYRIDEQFFGPGTRLTVL.